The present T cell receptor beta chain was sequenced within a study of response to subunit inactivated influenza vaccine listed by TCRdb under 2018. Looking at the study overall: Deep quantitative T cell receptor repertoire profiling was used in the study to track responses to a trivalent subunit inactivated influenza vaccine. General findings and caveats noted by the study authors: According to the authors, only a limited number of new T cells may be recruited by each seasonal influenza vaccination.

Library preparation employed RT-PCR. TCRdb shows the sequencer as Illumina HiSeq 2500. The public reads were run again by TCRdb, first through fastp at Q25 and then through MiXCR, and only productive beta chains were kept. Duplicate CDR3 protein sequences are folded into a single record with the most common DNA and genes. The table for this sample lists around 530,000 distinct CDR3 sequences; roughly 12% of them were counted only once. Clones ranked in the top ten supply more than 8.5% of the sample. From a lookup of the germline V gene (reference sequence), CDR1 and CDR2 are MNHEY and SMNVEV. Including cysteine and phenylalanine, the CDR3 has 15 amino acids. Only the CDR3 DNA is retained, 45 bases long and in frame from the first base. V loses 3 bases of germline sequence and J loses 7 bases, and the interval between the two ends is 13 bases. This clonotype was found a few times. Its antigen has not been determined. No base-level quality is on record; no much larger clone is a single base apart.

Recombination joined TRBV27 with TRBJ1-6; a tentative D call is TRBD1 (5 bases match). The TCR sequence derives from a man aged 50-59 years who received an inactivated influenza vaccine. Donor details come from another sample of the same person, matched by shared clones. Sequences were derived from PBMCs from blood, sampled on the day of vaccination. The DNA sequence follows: TGTGCCAGCAGTTTCCTGGGGGATCACAATTCACCCCTCCACTTT. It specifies CASSFLGDHNSPLHF.